The entry below gives a single T cell receptor (beta chain) sequence along with its context. Its target is not known. Read sequence stops 3 residues before the CDR3 end, and the germline J gene provides the missing end. This CDR3 is also generated by other DNA sequences in the sample. The CDR3 loop spans 14 amino acids. The junction had 2 bases not matched to a gene; V was cut back by 1 base and J by 4 bases. The germline V gene has CDR1 KGHSH and CDR2 LQKENI. TCRdb keeps only in-frame clones here, not all; method: immunoSEQ multiplex PCR. The specimen's table records roughly 48,000 clones. This entry comes from a study of T cells in women clearing cervical HPV infection. On the study more broadly: Cases were women with histologically confirmed HPV16-related CIN3 or worse, including a couple of invasive cancers. HLA type stays a possible confounder, typing being limited. Control women cleared a single incident HPV16 infection within 12 months. Overall study findings and caveats: Cases carried less TRBV6-7 than controls: approximately 0.1% versus 0.16%.

The receptor was derived from a woman aged 18-70 years with a cervical HPV16 infection that either progressed to CIN3+ or cleared (not recorded which). This chain links TRBV18 with TRBJ2-7, with 9 nucleotides matching TRBD1. Input material: blood buffy coat. CDR3 sequence: CASSPQQGAYEQYF. The part of the CDR3 DNA that was read is TGTGCCAGCTCACCACAACAGGGGGCATACGAG.